This is a list of T cell receptor beta chains from one sample in a study of cytomegalovirus exposure and HLA in healthy donors. Libraries were prepared by immunoSEQ multiplex PCR; TCRdb keeps only in-frame clonotypes and omits some of them. The sample has roughly 110,000 clones, roughly 70% seen once. The source material was PBMCs. The receptors derive from a young man in good health and CMV-seropositive. The CDR3 runs from the conserved cysteine through the conserved F or W. Each record gives: D gene, V gene, clone size, J gene, CDR3 DNA, CDR3 protein. The D gene is left open where the match is weak. Size tells how often a clone was seen (once, few, many) or the class of an expanded clone, and some rows leave it out.

TRBD1	TRBV28	-	TRBJ2-5	TGTGCCAGCAGTTTAAGAGTTGGACAGGGTCAAGAGACCCAGTACTTC	CASSLRVGQGQETQYF
-	TRBV5-1	-	TRBJ2-2	TGCGCCAGCAGGGAGGCCGTCTCGGACACCGGGGAGCTGTTTTTT	CASREAVSDTGELFF
-	TRBV6-5	-	TRBJ2-7	TGTGCCAGCAGTAACGACTGGCAGGGGACCTACGAGCAGTACTTC	CASSNDWQGTYEQYF
TRBD1	TRBV6-1	few	TRBJ1-5	TGTGCCAGCAGTGGAGACAGGGGGCAACCCCAGCATTTT	CASSGDRGQPQHF
-	TRBV11-2	-	TRBJ2-1	TGTGCCAGCAGCTTAGATACGCTAGCTAATGAGCAGTTCTTC	CASSLDTLANEQFF
-	TRBV28	-	TRBJ1-2	TGTGCCAGCTCACAGAACTATGGCTACACCTTC	CASSQNYGYTF
TRBD1	TRBV27	-	TRBJ2-1	TGTGCCAGCAGTTTAGGAGCGGGACAGGGGATTTACAATGAGCAGTTCTTC	CASSLGAGQGIYNEQFF
-	TRBV7-2	few	TRBJ1-1	TGTGCCAGCAGCTTCGACAGGCGGAACACTGAAGCTTTCTTT	CASSFDRRNTEAFF
TRBD1	TRBV30	-	TRBJ2-7	TGTGCCTGGGAGCCGGGACAGGGGGCTTCTGTGCAGTACTTC	CAWEPGQGASVQYF
TRBD2	TRBV5-1	-	TRBJ2-7	TGCGCCAGCAGCTTGAGTAGCGGGACCATCTCCTACGAGCAGTACTTC	CASSLSSGTISYEQYF
-	TRBV5-4	-	TRBJ1-4	TGTGCCAGCAGCCGAGGCACTAATGAAAAACTGTTTTTT	CASSRGTNEKLFF
TRBD2	TRBV5-1	few	TRBJ2-3	TGCGCCAGCAGCTTGAAAAGCGGGGGGCGCACAGATACGCAGTATTTT	CASSLKSGGRTDTQYF
-	TRBV5-4	once	TRBJ2-1	TGTGCCAGCAGCTCACCCCCTTACGACATCGGGGACAATGAGCAGTTCTTC	CASSSPPYDIGDNEQFF
-	TRBV11-2	-	TRBJ1-3	TGTGCCAGCAGCTTAGCAGGTTCAGACACCATATATTTT	CASSLAGSDTIYF
-	TRBV5-6	few	TRBJ1-6	TGTGCCAGCAGCTTGCGGGACACTTCACCCCTCCACTTT	CASSLRDTSPLHF
-	TRBV5-1	-	TRBJ1-1	TGCGCCAGCAGCGTTGAGGGTGGTAACACTGAAGCTTTCTTT	CASSVEGGNTEAFF
-	TRBV7-6	-	TRBJ2-2	TGTGCCAGCAGCTTAGCGACGGGTCTGACCGGGGAGCTGTTTTTT	CASSLATGLTGELFF
-	TRBV30	few	TRBJ1-1	TGTGCCTGGAGAAATTGGGGGCTTATAGACACTGAAGCTTTCTTT	CAWRNWGLIDTEAFF
TRBD2	TRBV30	-	TRBJ2-7	TGTGCCTGGAGTTCCGCGGGGGTCTTCAGGGACGAGCAGTACTTC	CAWSSAGVFRDEQYF
TRBD1	TRBV7-2	-	TRBJ2-2	TGTGCCAGCAGCTCCTTGGACAGGACGAACACCGGGGAGCTGTTTTTT	CASSSLDRTNTGELFF
TRBD1	TRBV5-6	-	TRBJ1-4	TGTGCCAGCAGCTTGCAAGAAGGACAGGGGAGGATTAATGAAAAACTGTTTTTT	CASSLQEGQGRINEKLFF
-	TRBV5-1	few	TRBJ2-5	TGCGCCAGCAGCTCCCTAGGGACATGGCAAGAGACCCAGTACTTC	CASSSLGTWQETQYF
-	TRBV9	-	TRBJ2-1	TGTGCCAGCAGCGCTACAGGGTGGAGGAATGAGCAGTTCTTC	CASSATGWRNEQFF
TRBD1	TRBV6-5	once	TRBJ1-5	TGTGCCAGCAGAAGAGGGACAGGGGTCCAGCCCCAGCATTTT	CASRRGTGVQPQHF
TRBD1	TRBV5-6	once	TRBJ1-2	TGTGCCAGCAGCCTGATGGCAGGGGGCGTTGATGGAGGGATAGTCCGCTACACCTTC	CASSLMAGGVDGGIVRYTF
TRBD1	TRBV6-5	-	TRBJ1-5	TGTGCCAGCAGTTCCGCGACAGGGCGTAGCAATCAGCCCCAGCATTTT	CASSSATGRSNQPQHF
TRBD2	TRBV11-1	-	TRBJ2-7	TGTGCCAGCAGCCGAATGGGGGGGTCCGAGCAGTACTTC	CASSRMGGSEQYF
-	TRBV30	-	TRBJ1-1	TGTGCCTGGAGTGTATATGCGGTAAACACTGAAGCTTTCTTT	CAWSVYAVNTEAFF
-	TRBV4-2	-	TRBJ1-1	TGTGCCAGCAGCCAAGATTTGCGGGGGGCGTACACTGAAGCTTTCTTT	CASSQDLRGAYTEAFF
-	TRBV5-4	-	TRBJ2-5	TGTGCCAGCAGCTTGGCCGACCGGGGGGCCAAAGAGACCCAGTACTTC	CASSLADRGAKETQYF
-	TRBV6-5	-	TRBJ1-4	TGTGCCAGCAGTTGCCGGCAGGGCGGTGAAAAACTGTTTTTT	CASSCRQGGEKLFF
-	TRBV25-1	-	TRBJ2-3	TGTGCCAGCAGTGAATGGCAGAGCACAGATACGCAGTATTTT	CASSEWQSTDTQYF
TRBD2	TRBV28	-	TRBJ2-1	TGTGCCAGCAGTTTCATCGGGGGGAAGTCCTACAATGAGCAGTTCTTC	CASSFIGGKSYNEQFF
-	TRBV22-1	few	TRBJ1-1	TGTCCTGGGAGCTCTGCATACCGGGACAGGGGGCAATTATGGACTGAAGCTTTCTTT	CPGSSAYRDRGQLWTEAFF
-	TRBV7-2	-	TRBJ2-7	TGTGCCAGCAGCTTGGAGTACTCCTACGAGCAGTACTTC	CASSLEYSYEQYF
-	TRBV6-1	-	TRBJ2-1	TGTGCCAGCAGTGAAGAGCAGGGCCACTGGCTATACAATGAGCAGTTCTTC	CASSEEQGHWLYNEQFF
-	TRBV11-2	-	TRBJ2-3	TGTGCCAGCAGCTTAGTAGGGGCAAACACAGATACGCAGTATTTT	CASSLVGANTDTQYF
TRBD2	TRBV6-5	few	TRBJ2-5	TGTGCCAGCACGGTCCGGGGGGGGCGGGGGACCCAGTACTTC	CASTVRGGRGTQYF
TRBD1	TRBV5-6	-	TRBJ2-5	TGTGCCAGCAGCGGGGGACAGCCATCCCAAGAGACCCAGTACTTC	CASSGGQPSQETQYF
-	TRBV5-6	-	TRBJ2-7	TGTGCCAGCAGCTTTCGGGGAGCAGGGGGGTACGAGCAGTACTTC	CASSFRGAGGYEQYF
-	TRBV29-1	few	TRBJ2-2	TGCAGCGTTGATCCGGGGAGGAACACCGGGGAGCTGTTTTTT	CSVDPGRNTGELFF
TRBD2	TRBV15	-	TRBJ2-1	TGTGCCACCAGCAGAGGGACTAGCGGGGGTTCCTACAATGAGCAGTTCTTC	CATSRGTSGGSYNEQFF
TRBD1	TRBV18	few	TRBJ1-5	TGTGCCAGCTCACTGTCAGGACAGGGAGGTCAGCCCCAGCATTTT	CASSLSGQGGQPQHF
-	TRBV6-4	many	TRBJ2-7	TGTGCCAGCAGTGAGATAGGGGATGGCTCCTACGAGCAGTACTTC	CASSEIGDGSYEQYF
-	TRBV19	-	TRBJ2-6	TGTGCCAGCGCGGGTTCCCCCTCTGGGGCCAACGTCCTGACTTTC	CASAGSPSGANVLTF
TRBD1	TRBV5-6	few	TRBJ1-6	TGTGCCAGCAGCTTGAGGGGGCCCGAAAGATATAATTCACCCCTCCACTTT	CASSLRGPERYNSPLHF
-	TRBV6-1	-	TRBJ2-3	TGTGCCAGCAGTATGTGGACTAGCACAGATACGCAGTATTTT	CASSMWTSTDTQYF
TRBD1	TRBV7-9	-	TRBJ1-2	TGTGCCAGCAGCTACGGGCAGGGGGCTGGGGGCTACACCTTC	CASSYGQGAGGYTF
-	TRBV6-5	-	TRBJ1-2	TGTGCCAGCAGTCCACAGGGCGGGAGCTATGGCTACACCTTC	CASSPQGGSYGYTF